This T cell receptor beta chain derives from a study of blood T cell repertoires in COVID-19. Here immunoSEQ multiplex PCR was the method, and the copy in TCRdb shows in-frame clones only, minus some. The sample comprises 120,000 to 150,000 clones, about 83% of which are singletons, and about 15% rests with the top ten. The germline CDR1 and CDR2 sequences are MNHEY and SVGAGI. V lost 6 bases to trimming and J lost 0 bases; unmatched junction nucleotides: 3. The length of the CDR3 is 14 residues. The chain employs TRBV6-5 and TRBJ2-3; 7 bases agree with TRBD2. The clonotype comes from a man between 45 and 60 years old with acute or convalescent COVID-19. Sequencing input: peripheral blood. The CDR3 DNA sequence: TGTGCCAGCAGGGGGGGGACTAGCACAGATACGCAGTATTTT. Encoded protein: CASRGGTSTDTQYF.